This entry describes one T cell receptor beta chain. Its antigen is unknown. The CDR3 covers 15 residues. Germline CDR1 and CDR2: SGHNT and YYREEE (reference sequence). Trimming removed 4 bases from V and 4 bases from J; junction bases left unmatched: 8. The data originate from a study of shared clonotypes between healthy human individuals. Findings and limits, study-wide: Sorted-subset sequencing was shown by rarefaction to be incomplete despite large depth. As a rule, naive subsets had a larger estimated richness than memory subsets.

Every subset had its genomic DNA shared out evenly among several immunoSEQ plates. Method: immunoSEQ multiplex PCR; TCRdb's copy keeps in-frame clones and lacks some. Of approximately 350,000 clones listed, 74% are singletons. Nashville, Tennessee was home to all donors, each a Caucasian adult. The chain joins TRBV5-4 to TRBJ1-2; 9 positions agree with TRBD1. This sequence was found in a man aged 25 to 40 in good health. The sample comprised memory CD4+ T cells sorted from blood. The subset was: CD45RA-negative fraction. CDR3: CASSPGTGIAYGYTF. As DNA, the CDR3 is TGTGCCAGCAGCCCCGGGACAGGGATTGCCTATGGCTACACCTTC.